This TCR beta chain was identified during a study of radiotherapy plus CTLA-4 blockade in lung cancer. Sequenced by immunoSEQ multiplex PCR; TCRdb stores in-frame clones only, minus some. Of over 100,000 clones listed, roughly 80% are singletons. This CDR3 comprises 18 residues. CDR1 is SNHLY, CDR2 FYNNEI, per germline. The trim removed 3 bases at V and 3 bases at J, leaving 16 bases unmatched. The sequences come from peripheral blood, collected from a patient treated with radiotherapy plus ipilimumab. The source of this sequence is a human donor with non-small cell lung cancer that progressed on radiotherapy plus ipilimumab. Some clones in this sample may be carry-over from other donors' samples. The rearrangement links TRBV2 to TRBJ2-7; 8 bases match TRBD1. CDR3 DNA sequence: TGTGCCAGCAGTGAGAAATATCTTTACAGGGGGAGCCACTACGAGCAGTACTTC. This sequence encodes CASSEKYLYRGSHYEQYF.